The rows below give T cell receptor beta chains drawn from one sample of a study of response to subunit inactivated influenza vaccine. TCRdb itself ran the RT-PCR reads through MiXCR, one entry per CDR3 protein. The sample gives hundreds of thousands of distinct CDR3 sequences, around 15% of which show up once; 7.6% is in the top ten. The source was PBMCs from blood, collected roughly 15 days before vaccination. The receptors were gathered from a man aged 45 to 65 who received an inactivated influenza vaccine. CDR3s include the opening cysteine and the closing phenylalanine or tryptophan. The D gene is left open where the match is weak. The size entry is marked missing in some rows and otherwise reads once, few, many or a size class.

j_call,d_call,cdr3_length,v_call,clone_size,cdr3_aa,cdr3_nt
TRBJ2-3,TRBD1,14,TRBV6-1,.,CASKVGQATDTQYF,TGTGCCAGCAAAGTGGGACAGGCCACAGATACGCAGTATTTT
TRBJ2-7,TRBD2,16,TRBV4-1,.,CASSKSAGRGNYEQYF,TGCGCCAGCAGCAAATCAGCGGGGCGCGGGAACTACGAGCAGTACTTC
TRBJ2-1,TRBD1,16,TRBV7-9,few,CASSLGTGISYNEQFF,TGTGCCAGCAGCTTAGGGACAGGGATTTCCTACAATGAGCAGTTCTTC
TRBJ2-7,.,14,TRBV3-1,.,CASSQAGKLNEQYF,TGTGCCAGCAGCCAAGCAGGGAAACTGAACGAGCAGTACTTC
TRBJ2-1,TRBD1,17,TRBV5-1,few,CASSPLGDRGFRNEQFF,TGCGCCAGCAGCCCCTTGGGGGACAGAGGGTTTCGCAATGAGCAGTTCTTC
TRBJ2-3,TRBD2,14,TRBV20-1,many,CSARVGASGNTQYF,TGCAGTGCTAGAGTTGGGGCTAGCGGAAATACGCAGTATTTT
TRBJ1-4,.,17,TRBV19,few,CASRPYPRQRYNEKLFF,TGTGCCAGTAGGCCCTACCCCCGGCAGCGTTATAATGAAAAACTGTTTTTT
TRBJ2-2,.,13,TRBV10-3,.,CAMYRDNTGELFF,TGTGCCATGTACCGGGACAACACCGGGGAGCTGTTTTTT
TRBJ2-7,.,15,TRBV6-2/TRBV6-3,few,CASSPLGRGIYEQYF,TGTGCCAGCAGTCCCTTGGGGAGAGGCATCTACGAGCAGTACTTC
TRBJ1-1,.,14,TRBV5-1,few,CASSLSGFETEAFF,TGCGCCAGCAGCCTTTCTGGGTTTGAAACTGAAGCTTTCTTT
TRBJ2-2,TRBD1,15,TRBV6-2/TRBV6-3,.,CASSYPDRGIGELFF,TGTGCCAGCAGTTATCCCGACAGGGGGATCGGGGAGCTGTTTTTT
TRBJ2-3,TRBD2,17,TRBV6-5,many,CASSYSAPGRDTDTQYF,TGTGCCAGCAGTTACTCGGCTCCTGGGAGGGACACAGATACGCAGTATTTT
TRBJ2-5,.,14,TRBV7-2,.,CASSPPPTAGAQYF,TGTGCCAGCAGCCCCCCCCCTACGGCTGGGGCCCAGTACTTC
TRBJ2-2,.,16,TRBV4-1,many,CASSLRVIADTGELFF,TGCGCCAGCAGCCTCAGGGTAATCGCGGACACCGGGGAGCTGTTTTTT
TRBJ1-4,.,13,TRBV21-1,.,CASSQGQDEKLFF,TGTGCCAGCTCACAGGGGCAAGATGAAAAACTGTTTTTT
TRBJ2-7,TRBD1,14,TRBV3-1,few,CASSQGTGTYEQYF,TGTGCCAGCAGCCAAGGGACAGGGACCTACGAGCAGTACTTC
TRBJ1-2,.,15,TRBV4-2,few,CASSQAGGYPGGYTF,TGTGCCAGCAGCCAGGCGGGTGGTTATCCTGGAGGCTACACCTTC
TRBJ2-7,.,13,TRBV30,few,CAWDGAPGYEQYF,TGTGCCTGGGACGGTGCTCCCGGCTACGAGCAGTACTTC
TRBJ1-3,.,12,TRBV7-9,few,CASSLNGNTIYF,TGTGCCAGCAGCTTGAATGGAAACACCATATATTTT
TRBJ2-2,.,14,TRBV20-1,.,CSAPKGTSYGELFF,TGCAGTGCTCCCAAAGGAACTAGCTACGGGGAGCTGTTTTTT
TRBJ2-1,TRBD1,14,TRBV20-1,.,CSAGGAGTGYEQFF,TGCAGTGCAGGGGGGGCTGGGACAGGGTATGAGCAGTTCTTC
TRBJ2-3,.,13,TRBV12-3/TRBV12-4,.,CASSYPPADTQYF,TGTGCCAGCAGTTATCCGCCCGCAGATACGCAGTATTTT
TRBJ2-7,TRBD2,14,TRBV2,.,CASSPGLEIYEQYF,TGTGCCAGCAGCCCGGGACTAGAGATATACGAGCAGTACTTC
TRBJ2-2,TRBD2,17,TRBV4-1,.,CASSQDPGLVGTGELFF,TGCGCCAGCAGCCAAGACCCGGGACTAGTTGGTACCGGGGAGCTGTTTTTT
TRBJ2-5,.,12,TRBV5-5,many,CASSHSSETQYF,TGTGCCAGCAGCCATTCCTCGGAGACCCAGTACTTC
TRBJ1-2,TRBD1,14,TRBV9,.,CASSDGTGDYGYTF,TGTGCCAGCAGCGACGGGACAGGGGACTATGGCTACACCTTC
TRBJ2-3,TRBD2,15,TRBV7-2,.,CASRGQAGRTDTQYF,TGTGCCAGCCGGGGTCAAGCGGGGCGCACAGATACGCAGTATTTT
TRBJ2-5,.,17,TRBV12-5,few,CASGLVIGGNHQETQYF,TGTGCTAGTGGTTTGGTAATTGGCGGGAACCACCAAGAGACCCAGTACTTC
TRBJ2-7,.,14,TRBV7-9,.,CASSLGTGVEEQYF,TGTGCCAGCAGCCTTGGGACTGGAGTCGAGGAGCAGTACTTC